This T cell receptor beta chain was identified during a study of blood T cell repertoires in COVID-19. The wider study: T cells, B-cell-depleted T cells, or PBMCs supplied cDNA or gDNA.

The CDR3 has 14 amino acids. Trimming left V 2 bases short and J 4 bases short, with 9 bases between. Germline CDR1 MDHEN, CDR2 SYDVKM. In the original analysis: Reference gene primers were amplified, and this amplification served to estimate nucleated cell counts. Clones were read by immunoSEQ multiplex PCR, and TCRdb kept only the in-frame ones, dropping some. V and J calls and clone size are given by that table; D and trimming were obtained from the DNA. This sample has hundreds of thousands of clones; almost 90% occur once, and the top ten carry about 14%. Participants were aged about 18 to 95 years, lived in over 20 US areas, and enrolled virtually. Participants had their cohort set by participant-reported clinical history. This clone was recorded a few times.

The genes are TRBV28 and TRBJ1-5; D not certain. The sequencing input was PBMCs or T cells enriched from blood (not recorded which). The receptor was derived from a woman aged 45-65 years with acute COVID-19. CDR3 in DNA: TGTGCCAGCAGTTTACTAAGCTTGAATCAGCCCCAGCATTTT. Translation: CASSLLSLNQPQHF.